The entry below describes one T cell receptor (beta chain). These data come from a study of Graves' ophthalmopathy and Graves' hyperthyroidism. Germline CDR1 reads WSHSY; CDR2 reads SAAADI. V lost 6 bases and J lost 7; bases outside the gene matches: 7. The CDR3 is 14 amino acids. Pregnancy or lactation, uncontrolled infections and other autoimmune diseases were grounds for excluding patients. Researchers took RNA transcripts and amplified TCR beta CDR3 regions from them. HTBI primers served in a first-round RT-PCR, which a second-round multiplex PCR followed. TCRdb re-analysed the multiplex PCR reads in MiXCR, keeping a single row per CDR3 protein. The data contain 400,000 or so distinct CDR3 sequences, approximately 17% of them singletons.

J is TRBJ1-5 and V is TRBV10-2; 9 bases agree with TRBD1. Material for sequencing was peripheral blood. The receptor was derived from an adult woman with stable Graves' hyperthyroidism. The CDR3 loop is CASRDLGQGQPQHF. In DNA, the CDR3 is TGCGCCAGCAGGGACCTGGGACAGGGCCAGCCCCAGCATTTT.